This record covers a single TCR beta chain. The data belong to a study of blood T cell repertoires in COVID-19. The V segment lost 2 bases and the J segment 5 bases; nucleotides outside the gene matches: 8. Germline V lookup: CDR1 MNHEY, CDR2 SVGAGI. The CDR3 loop spans 15 amino acids. The data were produced by immunoSEQ multiplex PCR, yet TCRdb's version contains in-frame clones alone and is incomplete. The data contain approximately 140,000 clones, 80% to 85% of them singletons. Those who participated ranged in age from about 18 to 89 years and resided in about two dozen US areas. The chain is built from TRBV6-5 and TRBJ1-2, with 7 bases fitting TRBD1. The receptor's source is a woman aged 50 to 65 who had been exposed to COVID-19. Sample: PBMCs or T cells enriched from blood (not recorded which). CDR3 region: CASSYQGTALYGYTF. The DNA for the CDR3 is TGTGCCAGCAGTTACCAGGGGACAGCCCTTTATGGCTACACCTTC.